In this sample, the clone carrying this T cell receptor (beta chain) turned up many times. This entry is derived from a study of Graves' ophthalmopathy and Graves' hyperthyroidism. Symptoms, serum thyroxine and TRAb, thyroid ultrasound, and orbital computed tomography formed the diagnostic basis. The CDR3 sequence is 14 residues long. Germline assignment: CDR1 SNHLY and CDR2 FYNNEI. The V and J ends lost 6 bases and 3 bases respectively, with 12 bases between them. RNA transcripts provided the template for amplifying TCR beta CDR3 regions. After a first-round RT-PCR with HTBI primers, a second-round multiplex PCR was run. One entry per CDR3 protein, called by TCRdb with MiXCR from the multiplex PCR reads. The sample yields a few hundred thousand distinct CDR3 sequences, 35% to 45% seen once.

The clonotype comes from an adult man with Graves' hyperthyroidism. The rearrangement links TRBV2 to TRBJ1-5; no clear D gene. Specimen: peripheral blood or thyroid tissue (not recorded which). The CDR3 region is CASSWSQNNQPQHF. Here the CDR3 DNA reads TGTGCCAGCAGCTGGTCCCAGAACAATCAGCCCCAGCATTTT.